The T cell receptor beta chain under discussion was sequenced for a study of cytomegalovirus exposure and HLA in healthy donors. Study information: Unique TCRs numbering roughly 85 million, obtained from HLA-typed donors, made up an early data release.

Vbeta (60) and Jbeta (13) primers were used in the PCR. Assay: immunoSEQ multiplex PCR; the TCRdb copy retains only in-frame clones and omits some. The sample records around 99,000 clones, over 70% being singletons. The CDR3 sequence is 12 residues long. Germline V CDR1 and CDR2: MDHEN, SYDVKM. With 6 bases removed from V and 7 bases from J, the gap between germline ends came to 13 bases. Though probably carrying unrecorded immune exposures, donors were nominally healthy at sampling. The rearrangement joins TRBV28 to TRBJ2-7; D is undetermined. Sequencing used PBMCs. This receptor was identified in a man aged 25 to 40 in good health and CMV-seronegative. The CDR3 nucleotides read TGTGCCAGCAGCCGCACGGTTGGTGAGCAGTACTTC. Encoded protein: CASSRTVGEQYF. Complete variable domain (other parts from reference TRBV28 and TRBJ2-7): DVKVTQSSRYLVKRTGEKVFLECVQDMDHENMFWYRQDPGLGLRLIYFSYDVKMKEKGDIPEGYSVSREKKERFSLILESASTNQTSMYLCASSRTVGEQYFGPGTRLTVT.